The clone carrying this T cell receptor beta chain has only a few counts. Antigen: not known. In TCRdb, the 5' RACE reads were re-called with MiXCR into one record per CDR3 protein. The sample contains approximately 590,000 distinct CDR3 sequences, approximately 9.6% of which appear only once. The data belong to a study of identical twins. Whole-study results and caveats: Memory repertoires showed no such pattern, whereas abundant cord blood beta clonotypes carried fewer insertions.

The J segment lost 6 bases and the V segment lost 3 bases, leaving 8 bases of the junction unmatched. CDR3 length equals 14 residues. Germline CDR1 is DFQATT and CDR2 is SNEGSKA (reference sequence). The data also belong to a second study, concerning yellow fever vaccine responses in identical twins.

The chain employs TRBV20-1 and TRBJ2-1, with 7 bases aligning to TRBD1. The sample consisted of PBMCs. The sequence was obtained from a young woman in good health. The CDR3 DNA reads TGCAGTGCTAGGGGGACAGAGCCCCTCAATGAGCAGTTCTTC. Protein product: CSARGTEPLNEQFF.